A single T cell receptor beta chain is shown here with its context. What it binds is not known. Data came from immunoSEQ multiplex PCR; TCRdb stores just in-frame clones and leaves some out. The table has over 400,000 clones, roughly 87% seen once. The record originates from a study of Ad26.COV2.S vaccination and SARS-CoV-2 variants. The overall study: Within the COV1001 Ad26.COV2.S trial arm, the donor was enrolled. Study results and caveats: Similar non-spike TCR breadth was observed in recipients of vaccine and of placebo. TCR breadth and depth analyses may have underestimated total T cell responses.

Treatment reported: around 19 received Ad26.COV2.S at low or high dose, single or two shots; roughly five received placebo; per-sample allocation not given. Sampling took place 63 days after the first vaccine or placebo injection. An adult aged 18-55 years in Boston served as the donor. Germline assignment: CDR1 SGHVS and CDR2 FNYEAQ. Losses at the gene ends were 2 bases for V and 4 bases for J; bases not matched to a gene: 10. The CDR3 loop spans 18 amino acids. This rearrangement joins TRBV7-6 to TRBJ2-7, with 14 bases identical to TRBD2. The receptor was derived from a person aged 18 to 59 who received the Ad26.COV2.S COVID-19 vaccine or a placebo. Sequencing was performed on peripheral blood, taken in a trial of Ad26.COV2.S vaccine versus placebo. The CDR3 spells CASSLSGLAGVRGYEQYF. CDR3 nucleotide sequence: TGTGCCAGCAGCTTATCGGGACTAGCGGGAGTAAGAGGGTACGAGCAGTACTTC.